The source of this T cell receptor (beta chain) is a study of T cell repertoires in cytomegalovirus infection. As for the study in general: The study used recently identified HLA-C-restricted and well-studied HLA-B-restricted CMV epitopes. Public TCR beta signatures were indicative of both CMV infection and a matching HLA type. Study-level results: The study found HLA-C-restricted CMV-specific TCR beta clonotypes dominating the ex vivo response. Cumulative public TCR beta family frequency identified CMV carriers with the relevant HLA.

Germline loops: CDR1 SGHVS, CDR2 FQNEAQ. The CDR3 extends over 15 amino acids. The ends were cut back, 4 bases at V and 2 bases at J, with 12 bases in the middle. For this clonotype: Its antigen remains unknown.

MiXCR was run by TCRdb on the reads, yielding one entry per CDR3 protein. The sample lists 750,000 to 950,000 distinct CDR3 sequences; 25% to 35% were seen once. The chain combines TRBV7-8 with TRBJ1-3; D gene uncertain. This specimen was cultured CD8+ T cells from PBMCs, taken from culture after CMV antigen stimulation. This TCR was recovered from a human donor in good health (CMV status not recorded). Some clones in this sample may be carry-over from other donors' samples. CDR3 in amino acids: CASSSSGVTGNTIYF. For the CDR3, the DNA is TGTGCCAGCAGCTCATCCGGGGTTACTGGAAACACCATATATTTT.